The 29 T cell receptor beta chains presented below share a single source sample, sequenced in a study of shared clonotypes between healthy human individuals. In the naive CD8 group, cells lacked CD45RO and were positively selected for CCR7, so terminally differentiated effector memory CD45RA+ cells were left out. The repertoire was sequenced with immunoSEQ multiplex PCR; TCRdb's copy has only in-frame clones and lacks some. This sample has around 1.9 million clones, with just under 95% found just once. Sequencing was carried out using naive CD8+ T cells from PBMCs. These receptors were obtained from a man aged 18-30 years in good health. Some clones in this sample may be carry-over from other donors' samples.

The count of this clone is one. The V gene is TRBV27, the J gene TRBJ1-2; unclear D gene. V gave up 1 base and J gave up 0 bases, with 12 bases separating them. CDR1 is MNHEY and CDR2 is SMNVEV in the germline V gene (reference sequence). CDR3 length equals 16 residues. CDR3 in amino acids: CASSLYMTDANYGYTF. DNA for the CDR3: TGTGCCAGCAGTTTATATATGACGGATGCTAACTATGGCTACACCTTC.

This chain joins TRBV19 and TRBJ2-7, with 9 bases aligning to TRBD1. The J segment lost 4 bases and the V segment lost 0 bases, leaving 10 bases of the junction unmatched. Germline CDR1 reads LNHDA; CDR2 reads SQIVND (reference sequence). The CDR3 runs 17 residues. The CDR3 loop is CASSIDQPGQGQYEQYF. The CDR3 coding sequence is TGTGCCAGTAGTATAGATCAACCGGGACAGGGACAATACGAGCAGTACTTC.

The chain has TRBV11-2 and TRBJ1-3, with D unclear. The germline gives CDR1 SGHAT, CDR2 FQNNGV. Between the trimmed V and J ends, which lost 0 bases and 0 bases, there was a span of 12 bases. This CDR3 contains 17 residues. CDR3 amino acids: CASSLDRKFFSGNTIYF. CDR3 coding DNA: TGTGCCAGCAGCTTAGATAGGAAGTTTTTCTCTGGAAACACCATATATTTT.

V gene TRBV19 combines with J gene TRBJ2-5, with unresolved D. The J call is doubtful: the DNA matches TRBJ2-7 better. CDR3 length: 14 residues. Germline V gives CDR1 LNHDA, CDR2 SQIVND (reference sequence). The CDR3 coding sequence is TGTGCCAGTAGTATAAACGTGTATCTCTACGAGCAGTACTTC. This encodes CASSINVYLYEQYF.

CDR3 region: CASSEEREGRDTQYF. For the CDR3, the DNA is TGTGCCAGCAGCGAGGAGCGGGAGGGCCGTGATACGCAGTATTTT. This chain links TRBV9 with TRBJ2-3; 10 bases align to TRBD2. Germline CDR1 and CDR2: SGDLS and YYNGEE. J gave up 6 bases and V 3 bases, and 7 bases lay outside the gene matches. The CDR3 is 15 amino acids.

This chain joins TRBV7-2 and TRBJ2-2, with 8 bases identical to TRBD1. With V trimmed by 4 bases and J by 0 bases, 7 bases remained unmatched. Germline V gene data show CDR1 as SGHTA and CDR2 as FQGNSA. This CDR3 comprises 17 residues. The CDR3 loop is CASSWDRFNANTGELFF. The CDR3 DNA sequence: TGTGCCAGCAGCTGGGACAGGTTTAACGCGAACACCGGGGAGCTGTTTTTT.

The chain carries TRBV4-2 and TRBJ2-5, with 14 bases lining up with TRBD2. This CDR3 contains 18 residues. Germline V gives CDR1 LGHNA, CDR2 YNFKEQ. V lost 5 bases and J lost 2; bases outside the gene matches: 10. This chain's CDR3 is CASSDGTSGSGGQETQYF. Written as DNA, the CDR3 is TGTGCCAGCAGCGACGGGACTAGCGGGAGTGGCGGGCAAGAGACCCAGTACTTC.

V is TRBV28 and J is TRBJ2-2; the match to TRBD2 covers 7 bases. V trimming: 11 bases; J trimming: 7 bases; junction bases outside the gene matches: 7. Germline V gene data show CDR1 as MDHEN and CDR2 as SYDVKM. There are 12 residues in the CDR3. For the CDR3, the DNA is TGTGCCGGGGGGGTATACAGCGGGGAGCTGTTTTTT. Amino acids: CAGGVYSGELFF.

The sample holds one count of this clone. The chain joins TRBV2 to TRBJ2-2; 13 bases align to TRBD2. The CDR3 runs to 18 residues. Per germline, CDR1 SNHLY and CDR2 FYNNEI. After removal of 8 bases from V and 7 bases from J, the junction contained 16 bases not matched to a gene. CDR3 region: CASFPRAGTSGKSGELFF. CDR3 coding DNA: TGTGCCAGCTTTCCGAGGGCCGGGACTAGCGGGAAGAGCGGGGAGCTGTTTTTT.

This chain links TRBV19 with TRBJ2-2; 8 nucleotides line up with TRBD1. The V segment lost 6 bases and the J segment 5 bases; nucleotides outside the gene matches: 14. This CDR3 has 17 amino acids. The germline V gene encodes CDR1 LNHDA and CDR2 SQIVND (reference sequence). The CDR3 sequence: CASSSGQGRIRTGELFF. The CDR3 DNA is TGTGCCAGTAGCAGTGGACAGGGCCGTATCCGGACCGGGGAGCTGTTTTTT.

V is TRBV28 and J is TRBJ1-1; tentative D call: TRBD1 (5 bases). This CDR3 is 15 amino acids long. Trimming cost V 2 bases and J 4 bases, with 14 bases left between them. Germline loops: CDR1 MDHEN, CDR2 SYDVKM. The CDR3 region is CASSLREGSGTEAFF. The CDR3 DNA sequence: TGTGCCAGCAGTTTAAGGGAGGGGTCGGGCACTGAAGCTTTCTTT.

The chain uses TRBV5-6 and TRBJ1-5, with 7 bases fitting TRBD1. The CDR3 loop spans 14 amino acids. Per the germline V gene, CDR1 is SGHDT and CDR2 is YYEEEE. V shed 4 bases and J 6 bases; nucleotides not matched to a gene: 7. The CDR3 sequence: CASSLTGVGQPQHF. The CDR3, as DNA: TGTGCCAGCAGCCTAACAGGGGTGGGTCAGCCCCAGCATTTT. Combining the CDR3 with reference TRBV5-6 and TRBJ1-5 gives the whole variable domain DAGVTQSPTHLIKTRGQQVTLRCSPKSGHDTVSWYQQALGQGPQFIFQYYEEEERQRGNFPDRFSGHQFPNYSSELNVNALLLGDSALYLCASSLTGVGQPQHFGDGTRLSIL.

V is TRBV4-1 and J is TRBJ2-3, with 8 bases aligning to TRBD2. CDR3 length: 13 residues. V shed 8 bases, J shed 6 bases, and the junction held 7 bases outside the gene matches. Looked up from germline, CDR1 is MGHRA and CDR2 is YSYEKL. The CDR3 region is CASREGLSDTQYF. CDR3 DNA: TGCGCCAGCCGGGAGGGACTTTCGGATACGCAGTATTTT.

The chain couples TRBV5-6 to TRBJ1-1; D possibly corresponds to TRBD1 (5 bases). In germline, CDR1 is SGHDT, CDR2 YYEEEE. V lost 4 bases to trimming and J lost 11 bases, with 15 bases between them. The CDR3 is 12 residues long. The CDR3 DNA reads as TGTGCCAGCAGCATAGGGACTGGCGGGGCTTTCTTT. Protein: CASSIGTGGAFF.

This clone was found a few times. This same CDR3 is encoded by further DNA sequences in the sample. The J gene is TRBJ1-1, the V gene TRBV30, with a tentative D call TRBD1 (5 bases). The CDR3 is 13 amino acids. V was trimmed by 0 bases and J by 5 bases, leaving 10 bases between them. Germline lookup yields CDR1 GTSNPN and CDR2 SVGIG (reference sequence). The CDR3 nucleotides are TGTGCCTGGAGTGTGGGGGGTCGGACTGAAGCTTTCTTT. Encoded protein: CAWSVGGRTEAFF.

This sequence joins TRBV2 and TRBJ2-3, with D maybe TRBD1 (5 bases). Looked up from germline, CDR1 is SNHLY and CDR2 is FYNNEI. This CDR3 spans 14 amino acids. V dropped 6 bases and J dropped 0 bases, with 10 bases sitting between them. The CDR3 DNA reads as TGTGCCAGCAGGGGGCCGACTAGCACAGATACGCAGTATTTT. It encodes CASRGPTSTDTQYF.

This chain joins TRBV15 and TRBJ2-1; D unresolved. From germline, CDR1 is LNHNV and CDR2 YYDKDF (reference sequence). Trimming shortened V by 4 bases and J by 9 bases, and 10 bases separated the two germline ends. The CDR3 spans 12 residues. The DNA of the CDR3 is TGTGCCACCAGCACGACCCCCGCTGAGCAGTTCTTC. As protein: CATSTTPAEQFF.

V is TRBV4-1 and J is TRBJ2-7; TRBD1 aligns across 7 bases. There are 15 residues in the CDR3. The trim removed 8 bases at V and 1 base at J, leaving 11 bases unmatched. Germline loops: CDR1 MGHRA, CDR2 YSYEKL. CDR3 DNA sequence: TGCGCCAGCGCAACCGGGACAGACTTGTCCTACGAGCAGTACTTC. This translates into CASATGTDLSYEQYF.

This chain uses TRBV15 with TRBJ2-1, with D perhaps assigned TRBD1 or TRBD2 (5 bases each). The CDR3 covers 16 residues. Trimming removed 0 bases at V and 7 bases at J, with 16 bases between. Germline loops: CDR1 LNHNV, CDR2 YYDKDF (reference sequence). CDR3 DNA sequence: TGTGCCACCAGCAGAGATCTTTGGGGGAGCGGAAATGAGCAGTTCTTC. Protein sequence: CATSRDLWGSGNEQFF.

The J gene is TRBJ2-1, the V gene TRBV9, with 7 bases matching TRBD2. After removal of 7 bases from V and 0 bases from J, the junction contained 7 bases not matched to a gene. The CDR3 has 15 amino acids. Germline CDR1 SGDLS, CDR2 YYNGEE. The CDR3 region is CASGALAASYNEQFF. The CDR3 coding sequence is TGTGCCAGCGGAGCGCTAGCGGCCTCCTACAATGAGCAGTTCTTC.

This chain uses TRBV5-1 with TRBJ1-1; D is ambiguous. V was clipped by 4 bases and J by 8 bases, with 33 bases between them. The CDR3 runs to 19 residues. Germline values: CDR1 SGHRS, CDR2 YFSETQ. In DNA, the CDR3 is TGCGCCAGCAGCCCTGCGGGTGTTGGGCTATCTTTGAAAGGTCCGGAAGCTTTCTTT. Translated, it gives CASSPAGVGLSLKGPEAFF.

CDR3 protein: CASNPRRGVPNYGYTF. Written as DNA, the CDR3 is TGTGCCAGTAACCCTAGAAGGGGGGTTCCTAACTATGGCTACACCTTC. J is TRBJ1-2 and V is TRBV19; tentatively, D is TRBD1 (6 bases). CDR1 is LNHDA, CDR2 SQIVND, per germline (reference sequence). The germline V and J ends were trimmed by 7 bases and 0 bases, with 18 bases remaining between them. This CDR3 contains 16 residues.

The chain combines TRBV7-9 with TRBJ2-6, with D tentatively TRBD1 (6 bases). The CDR3 contains 19 residues. Per germline, CDR1 SEHNR and CDR2 FQNEAQ (reference sequence). The germline V and J ends were trimmed by 7 bases and 0 bases, with 22 bases remaining between them. CDR3 sequence: CASTGVAPPPNSGANVLTF. The CDR3 DNA is TGTGCCAGCACAGGGGTTGCTCCGCCCCCTAACTCTGGGGCCAACGTCCTGACTTTC.

The chain joins TRBV11-2 to TRBJ2-2; the D gene is possibly TRBD2 (5 bases). The V gene's germline CDR1 is SGHAT and CDR2 FQNNGV. Trimming left V 2 bases short and J 8 bases short, with 21 bases between. The CDR3 extends over 17 amino acids. Here the CDR3 DNA reads TGTGCCAGCAGCTTATATCCCCAAACCCTAGAGGGAGGGGAGCTGTTTTTT. This codes for CASSLYPQTLEGGELFF.

Notes on this clone: Other nucleotide sequences from this sample produce the same CDR3. CDR3 sequence reads: CASSFRGADTQYF. CDR3 sequence (DNA): TGTGCCAGCAGTTTCAGGGGGGCAGATACGCAGTATTTT. This chain uses TRBV27 with TRBJ2-3, with D possibly TRBD1 on 7 matching bases. The CDR3 is 13 amino acids. The germline V gene has CDR1 MNHEY and CDR2 SMNVEV (reference sequence). V was shortened by 3 bases and J by 4 bases, with 8 bases between the two germline ends.

The chain uses TRBV7-9 and TRBJ2-3; D unclear. This CDR3 is 13 amino acids long. Germline assignment: CDR1 SEHNR and CDR2 FQNEAQ (reference sequence). The V gene lost 5 bases and the J gene lost 6 bases, with 12 bases spanning the gap. In DNA form, the CDR3 reads TGTGCCAGCAGCCCCGGACCGCTCGATACGCAGTATTTT. Amino acid sequence: CASSPGPLDTQYF.

The rearrangement links TRBV7-2 to TRBJ1-4; no reliable D call. The CDR3 consists of 15 residues. Germline CDR1 and CDR2: SGHTA and FQGNSA. V lost 5 bases to trimming and J lost 3 bases, with 13 bases between them. DNA of the CDR3: TGTGCCAGCAGCGTTCCCGGTATAGCTAATGAAAAACTGTTTTTT. It translates to CASSVPGIANEKLFF.

The V call is TRBV9, the J call TRBJ2-2; D call uncertain. The CDR3 spans 16 residues. Germline V gene lookup returns CDR1 SGDLS and CDR2 YYNGEE. Between the trimmed V and J ends, which lost 0 bases and 2 bases, there was a span of 11 bases. The CDR3 DNA reads TGTGCCAGCAGCGTAGTGGCCAGGACCAACACCGGGGAGCTGTTTTTT. Its translation: CASSVVARTNTGELFF. Variable domain in full (rest from reference TRBV9 and TRBJ2-2): DSGVTQTPKHLITATGQRVTLRCSPRSGDLSVYWYQQSLDQGLQFLIQYYNGEERAKGNILERFSAQQFPDLHSELNLSSLELGDSALYFCASSVVARTNTGELFFGEGSRLTVL.

This sequence joins TRBV18 and TRBJ1-2, with TRBD1 identical over 7 bases. CDR3 size: 14 residues. Germline loops: CDR1 KGHSH, CDR2 LQKENI. V was clipped by 2 bases and J by 3 bases; unmatched bases: 3. CDR3 DNA sequence: TGTGCCAGCTCACCAGCCAGGGGGGACTATGGCTACACCTTC. Amino acid sequence: CASSPARGDYGYTF. The full variable domain, in which reference TRBV18 and TRBJ1-2 provide the parts outside the CDR3, is NAGVMQNPRHLVRRRGQEARLRCSPMKGHSHVYWYRQLPEEGLKFMVYLQKENIIDESGMPKERFSAEFPKEGPSILRIQQVVRGDSAAYFCASSPARGDYGYTFGSGTRLTVV.